What follows is one TCR beta chain and its context. This sample was included in a study of OX40 agonist ivuxolimab in advanced cancers. Measured with immunoSEQ multiplex PCR; TCRdb has only the in-frame clones, and not every one. Among some 83,000 clones listed, more than 70% were seen once. The CDR3 length is 15 residues. From germline, CDR1 is SEHNR and CDR2 FQNEAQ (reference sequence). V was pared by 2 bases and J by 2 bases, with 13 bases between. The chain joins TRBV7-9 to TRBJ2-7, with TRBD2 as a possible D gene (5 bases). Sequencing used CD4+ or CD8+ T cells sorted from blood, obtained in a trial of the OX40 agonist ivuxolimab. This sequence originates from an adult with an advanced solid tumor such as melanoma, head and neck, liver or kidney cancer. Here the CDR3 reads CASSLKGDYTYEQYF. Here the CDR3 DNA reads TGTGCCAGCAGCTTAAAAGGAGACTACACCTACGAGCAGTACTTC.